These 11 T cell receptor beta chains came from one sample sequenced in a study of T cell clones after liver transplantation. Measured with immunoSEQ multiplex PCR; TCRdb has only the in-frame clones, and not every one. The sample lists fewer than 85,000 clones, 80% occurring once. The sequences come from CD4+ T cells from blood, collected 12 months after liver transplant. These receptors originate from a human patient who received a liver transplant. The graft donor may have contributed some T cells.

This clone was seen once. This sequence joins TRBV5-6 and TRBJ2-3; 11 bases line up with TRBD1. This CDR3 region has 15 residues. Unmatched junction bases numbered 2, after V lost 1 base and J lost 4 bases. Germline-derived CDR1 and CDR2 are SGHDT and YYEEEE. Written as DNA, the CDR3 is TGTGCCAGCAGCTTGTTGGGACAGGGGGCAGATACGCAGTATTTT. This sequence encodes CASSLLGQGADTQYF.

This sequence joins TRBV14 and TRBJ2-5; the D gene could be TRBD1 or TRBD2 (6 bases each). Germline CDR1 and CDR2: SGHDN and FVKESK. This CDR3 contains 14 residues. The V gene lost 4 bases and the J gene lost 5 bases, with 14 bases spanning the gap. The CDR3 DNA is TGTGCCAGCAGCCGGGGGGCAGGAAGCGAGACCCAGTACTTC. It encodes CASSRGAGSETQYF.

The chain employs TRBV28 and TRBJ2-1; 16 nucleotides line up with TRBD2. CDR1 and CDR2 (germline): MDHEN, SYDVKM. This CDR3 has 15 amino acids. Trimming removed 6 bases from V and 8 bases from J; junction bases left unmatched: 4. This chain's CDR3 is CASREGTSGRDEQFF. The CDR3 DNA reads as TGTGCCAGCAGGGAGGGGACTAGCGGGAGGGATGAGCAGTTCTTC.

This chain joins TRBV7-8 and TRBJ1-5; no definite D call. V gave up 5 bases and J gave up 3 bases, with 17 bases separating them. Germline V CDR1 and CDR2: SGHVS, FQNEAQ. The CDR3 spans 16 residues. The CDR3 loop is CASSPGRRAANQPQHF. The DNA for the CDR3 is TGTGCCAGCAGCCCAGGACGGAGAGCAGCCAATCAGCCCCAGCATTTT.

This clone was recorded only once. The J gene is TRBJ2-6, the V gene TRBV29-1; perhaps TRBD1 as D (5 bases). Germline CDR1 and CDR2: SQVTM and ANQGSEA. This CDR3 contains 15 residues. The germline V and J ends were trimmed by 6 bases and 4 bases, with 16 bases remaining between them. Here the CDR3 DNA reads TGCAGCGTCCCCAGGGAACGGACGGGGGCCAACGTCCTGACTTTC. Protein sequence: CSVPRERTGANVLTF.

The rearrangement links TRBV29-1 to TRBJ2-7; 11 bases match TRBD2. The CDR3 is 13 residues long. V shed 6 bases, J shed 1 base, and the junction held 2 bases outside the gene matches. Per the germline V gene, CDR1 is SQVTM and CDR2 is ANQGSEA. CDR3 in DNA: TGCAGCGTAATAGCGGGAGGGTCCTACGAGCAGTACTTC. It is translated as CSVIAGGSYEQYF.

CDR3 loop: CASSPSGSRQGNTIYF. The CDR3 DNA sequence: TGTGCCAGCAGTCCATCTGGGAGCCGGCAGGGAAACACCATATATTTT. The chain combines TRBV7-6 with TRBJ1-3; no clear D. This CDR3 comprises 16 residues. The germline CDR1 and CDR2 sequences are SGHVS and FNYEAQ. Trimming removed 6 bases from V and 4 bases from J, with 19 bases in between.

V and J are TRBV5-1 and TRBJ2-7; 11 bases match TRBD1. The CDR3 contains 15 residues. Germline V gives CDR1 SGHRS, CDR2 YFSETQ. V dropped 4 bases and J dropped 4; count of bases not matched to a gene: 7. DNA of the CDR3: TGCGCCAGCAGCCCGGGGACAGGGGGAAGGTACGAGCAGTACTTC. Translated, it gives CASSPGTGGRYEQYF.

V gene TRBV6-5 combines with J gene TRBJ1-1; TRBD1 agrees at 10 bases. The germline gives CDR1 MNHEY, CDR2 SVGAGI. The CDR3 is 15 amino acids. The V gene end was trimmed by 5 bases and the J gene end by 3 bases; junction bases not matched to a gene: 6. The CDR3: CASSHDRGLDTEAFF. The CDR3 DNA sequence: TGTGCCAGCAGTCACGACAGGGGGCTGGACACTGAAGCTTTCTTT.

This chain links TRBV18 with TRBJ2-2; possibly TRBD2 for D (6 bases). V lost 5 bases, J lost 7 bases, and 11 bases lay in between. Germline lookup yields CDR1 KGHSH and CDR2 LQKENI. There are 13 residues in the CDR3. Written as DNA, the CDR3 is TGTGCCAGCTCAGTCAGGGAGGACGGGGAGCTGTTTTTT. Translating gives CASSVREDGELFF.

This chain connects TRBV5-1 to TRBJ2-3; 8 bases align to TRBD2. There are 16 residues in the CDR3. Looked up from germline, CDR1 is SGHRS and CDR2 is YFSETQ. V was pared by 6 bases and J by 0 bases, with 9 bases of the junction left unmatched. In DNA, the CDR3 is TGCGCCAGCACGACTAGCGTTTACAGTAGCACAGATACGCAGTATTTT. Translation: CASTTSVYSSTDTQYF.